These T cell receptor beta chains were read from a single sample in a study of cytomegalovirus exposure and HLA in healthy donors. TCRdb keeps only in-frame clones here, not all; method: immunoSEQ multiplex PCR. The data contain 120,000 to 150,000 clones, just over 70% of them singletons. Sequenced sample: PBMCs. The receptors shown here come from a woman aged 25 to 39 in good health and CMV-seronegative. Each CDR3 is given with its conserved first and last residue. D genes are given only for firm matches. Only some rows state a clone size, as once, few, many or a class for expanded clones.

cdr3_length	v_call	d_call	j_call	clone_size	cdr3_aa
14	TRBV7-3	.	TRBJ1-1	few	CASSLTGGDTEAFF
14	TRBV5-4	TRBD1	TRBJ1-1	.	CASSSDRVNTEAFF
15	TRBV6-1	TRBD2	TRBJ2-7	.	CASSEVSGSLYEQYF
16	TRBV7-3	.	TRBJ1-1	once	CASSLTRPSENTEAFF
12	TRBV7-9	.	TRBJ1-5	few	CASSSLRQPQHF
15	TRBV7-9	TRBD1	TRBJ2-3	.	CSSSFGQGTTDTQYF
14	TRBV2	.	TRBJ1-1	few	CASRGTWGDTEAFF
15	TRBV28	TRBD2	TRBJ2-2	.	CASSLRLAGTGELFF
15	TRBV4-1	TRBD1	TRBJ2-1	few	CASSQMGQSYNEQFF
15	TRBV28	TRBD1	TRBJ1-5	.	CASSTNRGGNQPQHF
12	TRBV7-9	.	TRBJ1-4	.	CASSLIAEKLFF
15	TRBV7-9	.	TRBJ2-5	once	CASSTTLRGGETQYF
17	TRBV5-1	TRBD2	TRBJ2-3	few	CASSLVTRAGDSDTQYF
16	TRBV23-1	.	TRBJ2-2	.	CASSPRGPVNTGELFF
13	TRBV19	TRBD1	TRBJ1-1	.	CASTDRTGREAFF
12	TRBV28	.	TRBJ1-2	.	CASSLSRARYTF
15	TRBV19	TRBD1	TRBJ2-7	.	CASSSRQGDSYEQYF
15	TRBV2	.	TRBJ1-6	.	CASRPVSSYNSPLHF
12	TRBV11-2	.	TRBJ1-1	few	CASSPGGTEAFF
16	TRBV30	.	TRBJ1-4	few	CAGGLGSFATNEKLFF
16	TRBV5-4	TRBD2	TRBJ2-7	.	CASSLAGAGGSYEQYF
14	TRBV2	.	TRBJ1-1	.	CASRPRSGDTEAFF
15	TRBV27	TRBD2	TRBJ2-7	.	CASSSAGTSGKKQYF
15	TRBV5-1	.	TRBJ2-2	.	CASSLGQLDTGELFF
14	TRBV5-1	.	TRBJ1-2	.	CASTPGGAGYGYTF
12	TRBV5-1	.	TRBJ1-2	.	CASRGANGGYTF
13	TRBV10-3	.	TRBJ1-5	few	CAISFGGNQPQHF
13	TRBV27	.	TRBJ2-7	.	CASSLGAGAEQYF
17	TRBV10-3	.	TRBJ1-5	.	CAISASPGVSSNQPQHF
10	TRBV6-1	.	TRBJ2-7	.	CASRDIGQYF
16	TRBV28	TRBD1	TRBJ1-5	once	CASSVGGQGRNQPQHF
13	TRBV7-2	.	TRBJ1-5	once	CASSLVVNQPQHF
14	TRBV2	.	TRBJ2-1	once	CASRTGGASGEQFF
15	TRBV27	TRBD2	TRBJ2-5	.	CASRPGLAGQETQYF
16	TRBV9	.	TRBJ1-1	.	CASSGGGAGKGTEAFF
13	TRBV12-5	.	TRBJ2-5	.	CASGLSGQQTQYF
14	TRBV19	TRBD1	TRBJ1-5	.	CASSMGTGDQPQHF
14	TRBV5-1	.	TRBJ2-3	.	CASSPYDTTDTQYF
12	TRBV2	.	TRBJ1-6	.	CASSVKGGTVYF
13	TRBV2	.	TRBJ1-1	few	CASRAQVGTEAFF
14	TRBV6-1	.	TRBJ2-7	.	CASSDGGLSGEQYF
13	TRBV28	.	TRBJ2-7	.	CASSLNRDYEQYF
13	TRBV2	.	TRBJ2-1	.	CASRMPRVDEQFF
16	TRBV7-2	TRBD2	TRBJ2-5	.	CASSKARGGLQETQYF
13	TRBV6-1	.	TRBJ1-2	few	CASSVKQAGGYTF
13	TRBV13	TRBD2	TRBJ2-2	.	CASSFGGAGELFF
15	TRBV7-9	.	TRBJ1-1	.	CASSLAGTWGTEAFF
13	TRBV6-1	.	TRBJ2-5	.	CASSFDRAETQYF
17	TRBV10-2	.	TRBJ2-7	.	CASSEGLGAIEVYEQYF
13	TRBV5-6	.	TRBJ1-6	once	CASSLDWSAPLHF
12	TRBV2	.	TRBJ1-1	.	CASVGGGTEAFF
17	TRBV5-1	.	TRBJ2-1	few	CASSLGGGDSSYNEQFF
13	TRBV5-1	.	TRBJ1-2	.	CASSLDPSLSYTF
13	TRBV7-9	.	TRBJ2-5	once	CASSSGYQETQYF
18	TRBV5-1	TRBD2	TRBJ2-3	.	CASSSTIGLAGATDTQYF
15	TRBV5-1	TRBD1	TRBJ1-6	.	CASSLGGQAGSPLHF
15	TRBV11-2	.	TRBJ2-1	.	CASSLVGGATNEQFF
12	TRBV11-1	TRBD2	TRBJ2-7	.	CASSPGTSGPHF
15	TRBV29-1	TRBD1	TRBJ2-5	.	CSVTRTGGSQETQYF